This TCR beta chain is from a study of early T cells in non-severe SARS-CoV-2 infection. For the study at large: Whole-blood bulk RNA, unsorted, was sequenced, and chains were unpaired.

Unique molecular identifiers were added to individual cDNA molecules. Using its own MiXCR run on the 5' RACE reads, TCRdb lists one record per CDR3 protein. The data show some 64,000 distinct CDR3 sequences, with roughly 10% seen just once and 15% to 19% held by the top ten. Only a few counts were recorded for this clonotype. The antigen is not known. Study outcomes and limitations: Matches to VDJdb favored anti-spike CD8 responses and missed private and CD4 specificities.

CDR3 length: 15 amino acids. Per germline, CDR1 LNHDA and CDR2 SQIVND (reference sequence). Trimming took 4 bases from V and 3 from J, leaving 13 bases between them. The sample here was whole blood, taken at baseline. V usage is TRBV19 and J usage is TRBJ2-1; D is undetermined. The TCR comes from an adult who was a healthcare worker with PCR-confirmed SARS-CoV-2 infection or an uninfected control (not recorded which). The CDR3 DNA reads TGTGCCAGTAGTACAGTAAAAAAGGGCTACAATGAGCAGTTCTTC. This translates into CASSTVKKGYNEQFF.